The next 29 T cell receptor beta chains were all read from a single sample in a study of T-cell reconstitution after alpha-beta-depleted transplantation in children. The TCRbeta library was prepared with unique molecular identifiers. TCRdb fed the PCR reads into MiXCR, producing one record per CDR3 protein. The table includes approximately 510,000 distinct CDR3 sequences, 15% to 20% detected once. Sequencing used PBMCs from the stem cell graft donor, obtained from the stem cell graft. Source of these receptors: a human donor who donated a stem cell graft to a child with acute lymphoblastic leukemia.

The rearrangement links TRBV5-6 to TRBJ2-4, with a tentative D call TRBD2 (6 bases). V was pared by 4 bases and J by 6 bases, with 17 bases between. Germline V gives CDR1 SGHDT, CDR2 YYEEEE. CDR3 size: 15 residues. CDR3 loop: CASSPLLAGLNIQYF. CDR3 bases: TGTGCCAGCAGCCCCCTTTTGGCGGGATTAAACATTCAGTACTTC.

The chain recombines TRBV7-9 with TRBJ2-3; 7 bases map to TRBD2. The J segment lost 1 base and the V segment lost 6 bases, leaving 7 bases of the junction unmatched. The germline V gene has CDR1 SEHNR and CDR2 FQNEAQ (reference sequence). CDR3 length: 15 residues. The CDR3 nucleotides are TGTGCCAGCAGGCCCGGGACTACCGGCACAGATACGCAGTATTTT. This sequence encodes CASRPGTTGTDTQYF. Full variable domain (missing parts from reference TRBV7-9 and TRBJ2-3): DTGVSQNPRHKITKRGQNVTFRCDPISEHNRLYWYRQTLGQGPEFLTYFQNEAQLEKSRLLSDRFSAERPKGSFSTLEIQRTEQGDSAMYLCASRPGTTGTDTQYFGPGTRLTVL.

This CDR3 reads CASSPDGVYQPQHF. The CDR3 region has the DNA TGCGCCAGCAGCCCGGACGGGGTCTATCAGCCCCAGCATTTT. The rearrangement uses TRBV5-1 and TRBJ1-5; D not resolved. CDR1 is SGHRS and CDR2 is YFSETQ in the germline V gene. This CDR3 contains 14 residues. Trimming took off 4 bases at V and 5 bases at J, with 13 bases between the two ends. Drawing the rest from reference TRBV5-1 and TRBJ1-5, the complete variable domain is KAGVTQTPRYLIKTRGQQVTLSCSPISGHRSVSWYQQTPGQGLQFLFEYFSETQRNKGNFPGRFSGRQFSNSRSEMNVSTLELGDSALYLCASSPDGVYQPQHFGDGTRLSIL.

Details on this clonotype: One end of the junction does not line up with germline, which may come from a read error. DNA for the CDR3: TGCAGTGCCAGTGGGGGACAGGGCTCCCACGAGCAGTACTTC. Its protein product is CSASGGQGSHEQYF. The V gene is TRBV20-1, the J gene TRBJ2-7, with 9 bases aligning to TRBD1. The CDR3 runs 14 residues. Germline loops: CDR1 DFQATT, CDR2 SNEGSKA (reference sequence).

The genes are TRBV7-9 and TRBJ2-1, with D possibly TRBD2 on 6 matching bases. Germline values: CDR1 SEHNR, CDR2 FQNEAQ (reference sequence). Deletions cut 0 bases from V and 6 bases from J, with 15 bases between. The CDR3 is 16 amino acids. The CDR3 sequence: CASSLAGTLDSNEQFF. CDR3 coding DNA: TGTGCCAGCAGCTTAGCCGGGACTCTTGATAGCAATGAGCAGTTCTTC.

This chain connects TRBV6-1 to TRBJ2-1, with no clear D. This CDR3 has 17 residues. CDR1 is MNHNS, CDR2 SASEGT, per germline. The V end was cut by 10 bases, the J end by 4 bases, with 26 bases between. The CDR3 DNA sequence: TGTGCCACCTCCCAAGCGTTCCCTACGGAGAGGTACAATGAGCAGTTCTTC. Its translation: CATSQAFPTERYNEQFF.

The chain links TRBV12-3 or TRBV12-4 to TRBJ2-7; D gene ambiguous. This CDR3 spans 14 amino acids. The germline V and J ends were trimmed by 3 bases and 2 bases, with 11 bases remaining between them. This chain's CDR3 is CASSFESRTYEQYF. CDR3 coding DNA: TGTGCCAGCAGTTTTGAGTCCAGGACCTACGAGCAGTACTTC.

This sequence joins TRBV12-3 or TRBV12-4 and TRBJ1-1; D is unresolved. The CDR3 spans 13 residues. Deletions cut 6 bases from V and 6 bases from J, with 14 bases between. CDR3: CASSYPGGSEAFF. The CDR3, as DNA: TGTGCCAGCAGCTACCCCGGCGGGTCTGAAGCTTTCTTT.

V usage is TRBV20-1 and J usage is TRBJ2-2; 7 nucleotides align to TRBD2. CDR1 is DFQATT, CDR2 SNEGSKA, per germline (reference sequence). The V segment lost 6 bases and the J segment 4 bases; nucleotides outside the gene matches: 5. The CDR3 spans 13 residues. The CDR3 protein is CSAAGSVTGELFF. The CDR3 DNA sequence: TGCAGTGCAGCGGGAAGTGTCACCGGGGAGCTGTTTTTT.

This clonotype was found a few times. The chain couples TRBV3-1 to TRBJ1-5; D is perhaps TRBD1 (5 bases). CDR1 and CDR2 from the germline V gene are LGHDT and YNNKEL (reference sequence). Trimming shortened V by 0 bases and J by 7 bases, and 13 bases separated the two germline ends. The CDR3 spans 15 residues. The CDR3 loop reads CASSQDRTLGQPQHF. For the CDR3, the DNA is TGTGCCAGCAGCCAAGATAGGACACTCGGGCAGCCCCAGCATTTT.

CDR3 sequence reads: CSAHLIVGYEQYF. The CDR3 region has the DNA TGCAGTGCCCACCTTATAGTGGGATACGAGCAGTACTTC. The rearrangement links TRBV20-1 to TRBJ2-7; D is unresolved. In germline, CDR1 is DFQATT, CDR2 SNEGSKA (reference sequence). CDR3 length: 13 amino acids. V was trimmed by 6 bases and J by 4 bases, leaving 16 bases between them.

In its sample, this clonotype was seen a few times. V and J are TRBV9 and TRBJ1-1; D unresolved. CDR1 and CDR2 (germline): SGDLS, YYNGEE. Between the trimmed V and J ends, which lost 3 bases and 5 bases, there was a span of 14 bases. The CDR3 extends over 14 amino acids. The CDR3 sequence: CASSAEGGKTEAFF. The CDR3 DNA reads TGTGCCAGCAGCGCCGAGGGCGGCAAAACTGAAGCTTTCTTT. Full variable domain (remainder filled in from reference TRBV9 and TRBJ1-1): DSGVTQTPKHLITATGQRVTLRCSPRSGDLSVYWYQQSLDQGLQFLIQYYNGEERAKGNILERFSAQQFPDLHSELNLSSLELGDSALYFCASSAEGGKTEAFFGQGTRLTVV.

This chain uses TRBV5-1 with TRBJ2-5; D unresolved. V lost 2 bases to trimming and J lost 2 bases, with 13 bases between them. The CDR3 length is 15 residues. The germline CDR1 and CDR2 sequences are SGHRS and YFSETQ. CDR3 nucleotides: TGCGCCAGCAGCTTAACTGTGGACCAGCAAGAGACCCAGTACTTC. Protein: CASSLTVDQQETQYF.

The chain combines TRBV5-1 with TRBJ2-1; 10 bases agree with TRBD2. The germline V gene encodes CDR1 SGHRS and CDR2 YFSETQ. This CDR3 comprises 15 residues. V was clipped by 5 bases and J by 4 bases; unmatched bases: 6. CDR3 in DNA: TGCGCCAGCAGAACCAGCGGGAGGGAGTACAATGAGCAGTTCTTC. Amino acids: CASRTSGREYNEQFF.

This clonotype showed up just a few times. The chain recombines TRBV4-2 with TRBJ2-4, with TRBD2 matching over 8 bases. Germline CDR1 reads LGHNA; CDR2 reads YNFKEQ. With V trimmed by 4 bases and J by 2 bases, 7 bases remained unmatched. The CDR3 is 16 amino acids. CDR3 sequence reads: CASSPGTSGTKNIQYF. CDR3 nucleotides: TGTGCCAGCAGCCCGGGTACTAGCGGAACCAAAAACATTCAGTACTTC.

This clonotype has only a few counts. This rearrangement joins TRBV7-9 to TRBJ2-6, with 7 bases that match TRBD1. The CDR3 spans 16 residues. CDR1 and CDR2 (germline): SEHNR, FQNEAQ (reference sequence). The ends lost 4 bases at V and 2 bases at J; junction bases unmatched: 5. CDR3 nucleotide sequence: TGTGCCAGCAGCTCCTCTACAGGGGCTGGGGCCAACGTCCTGACTTTC. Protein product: CASSSSTGAGANVLTF.

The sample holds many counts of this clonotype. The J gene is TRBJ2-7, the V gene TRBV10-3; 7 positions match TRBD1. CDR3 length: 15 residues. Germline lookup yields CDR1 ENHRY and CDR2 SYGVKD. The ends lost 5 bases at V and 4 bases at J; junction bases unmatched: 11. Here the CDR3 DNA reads TGTGCCATCAGTACGGGACAGTCAGGGACGTACGAGCAGTACTTC. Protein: CAISTGQSGTYEQYF.

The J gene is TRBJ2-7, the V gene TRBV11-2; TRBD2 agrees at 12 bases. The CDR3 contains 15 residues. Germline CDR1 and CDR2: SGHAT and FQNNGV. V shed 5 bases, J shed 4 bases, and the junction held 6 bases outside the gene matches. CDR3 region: CASSPQGLAGYEQYF. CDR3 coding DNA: TGTGCCAGCAGCCCGCAAGGACTAGCGGGGTACGAGCAGTACTTC. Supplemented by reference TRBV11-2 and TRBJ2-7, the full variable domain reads EAGVAQSPRYKIIEKRQSVAFWCNPISGHATLYWYQQILGQGPKLLIQFQNNGVVDDSQLPKDRFSAERLKGVDSTLKIQPAKLEDSAVYLCASSPQGLAGYEQYFGPGTRLTVT.

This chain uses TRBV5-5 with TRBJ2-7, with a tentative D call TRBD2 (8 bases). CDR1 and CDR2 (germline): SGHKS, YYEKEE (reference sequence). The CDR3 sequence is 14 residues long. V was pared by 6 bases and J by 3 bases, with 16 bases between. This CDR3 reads CASTRGDRYYEQYF. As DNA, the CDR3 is TGTGCCAGCACGCGGGGGGACAGATACTACGAGCAGTACTTC.

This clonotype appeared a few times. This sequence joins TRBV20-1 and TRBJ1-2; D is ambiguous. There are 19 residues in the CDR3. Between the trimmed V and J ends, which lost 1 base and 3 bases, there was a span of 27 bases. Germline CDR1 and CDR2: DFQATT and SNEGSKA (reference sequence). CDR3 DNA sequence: TGCAGTGCTAGAGGCGACACGCCTCCGGTACAAGGGATATACTATGGCTACACCTTC. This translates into CSARGDTPPVQGIYYGYTF.

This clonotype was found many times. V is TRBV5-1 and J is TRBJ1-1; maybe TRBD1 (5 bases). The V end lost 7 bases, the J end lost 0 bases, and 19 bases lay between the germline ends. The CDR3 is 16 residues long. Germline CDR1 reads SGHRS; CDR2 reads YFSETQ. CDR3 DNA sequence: TGCGCCAGCGGTGGTCAGGGTCTGGGCATGAACACTGAAGCTTTCTTT. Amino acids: CASGGQGLGMNTEAFF.

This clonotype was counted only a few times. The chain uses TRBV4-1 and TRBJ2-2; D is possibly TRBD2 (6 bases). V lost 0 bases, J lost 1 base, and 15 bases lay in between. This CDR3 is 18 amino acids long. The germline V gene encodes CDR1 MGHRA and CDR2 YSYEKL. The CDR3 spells CASSQDLIGRKNTGELFF. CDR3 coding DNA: TGCGCCAGCAGCCAAGATTTGATAGGGAGGAAGAACACCGGGGAGCTGTTTTTT.

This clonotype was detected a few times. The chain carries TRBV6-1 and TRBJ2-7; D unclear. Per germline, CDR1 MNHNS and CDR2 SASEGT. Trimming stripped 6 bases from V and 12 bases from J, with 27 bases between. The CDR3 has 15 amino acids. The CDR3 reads CASRPGPYIPQFTYF. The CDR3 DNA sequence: TGTGCCAGCAGACCAGGACCGTATATACCCCAGTTTACGTACTTC.

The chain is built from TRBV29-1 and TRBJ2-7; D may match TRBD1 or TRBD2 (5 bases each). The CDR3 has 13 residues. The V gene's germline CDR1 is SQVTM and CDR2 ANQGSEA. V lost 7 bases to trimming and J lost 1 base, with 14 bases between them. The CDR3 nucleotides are TGCAGCGCCGTCGGGGCTCGTTCCTACGAGCAGTACTTC. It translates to CSAVGARSYEQYF.

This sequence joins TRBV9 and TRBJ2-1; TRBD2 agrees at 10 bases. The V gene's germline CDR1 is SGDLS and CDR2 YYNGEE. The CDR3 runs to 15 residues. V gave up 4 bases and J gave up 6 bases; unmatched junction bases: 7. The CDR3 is CASSNPGLALNEQFF. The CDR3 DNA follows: TGTGCCAGCAGCAACCCGGGACTAGCGCTCAATGAGCAGTTCTTC.

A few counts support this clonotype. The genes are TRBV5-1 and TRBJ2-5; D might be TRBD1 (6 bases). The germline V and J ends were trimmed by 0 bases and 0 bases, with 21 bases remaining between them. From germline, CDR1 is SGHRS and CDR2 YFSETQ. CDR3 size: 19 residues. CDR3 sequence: CASSLGRQGQFRYQETQYF. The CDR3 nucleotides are TGCGCCAGCAGCTTGGGGCGGCAGGGGCAGTTTCGGTACCAAGAGACCCAGTACTTC.

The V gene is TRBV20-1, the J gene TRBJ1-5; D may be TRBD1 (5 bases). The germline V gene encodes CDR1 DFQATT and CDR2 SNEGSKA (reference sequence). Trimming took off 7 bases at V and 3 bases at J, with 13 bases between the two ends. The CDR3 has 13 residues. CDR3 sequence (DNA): TGCAGTGGACAGACAGCATCCAATCAGCCCCAGCATTTT. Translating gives CSGQTASNQPQHF.

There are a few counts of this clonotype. Here the CDR3 DNA reads TGCAGTGCTCGGGACTTCCCCTACGAGCAGTACTTC. Its protein is CSARDFPYEQYF. The chain recombines TRBV20-1 with TRBJ2-7; maybe TRBD2 (6 bases). CDR3 length equals 12 residues. Germline CDR1 and CDR2: DFQATT and SNEGSKA (reference sequence). V shed 5 bases and J shed 2 bases, with 10 bases lying between them.

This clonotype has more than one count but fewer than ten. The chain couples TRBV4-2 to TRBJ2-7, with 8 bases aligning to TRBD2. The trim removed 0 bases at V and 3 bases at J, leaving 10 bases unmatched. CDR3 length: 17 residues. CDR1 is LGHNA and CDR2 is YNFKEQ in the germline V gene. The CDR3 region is CASSQEEVLAGLYEQYF. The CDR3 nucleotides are TGTGCCAGCAGCCAAGAGGAGGTCCTAGCGGGCCTCTACGAGCAGTACTTC.